The T cell receptor beta chain under discussion was sequenced for a study of blood T cell repertoires in COVID-19. Here immunoSEQ multiplex PCR was the method, and the copy in TCRdb shows in-frame clones only, minus some. The sample lists about 100,000 clones; almost 80% were seen once. V gave up 4 bases and J gave up 2 bases; unmatched junction bases: 6. The CDR3 runs 16 residues. The germline gives CDR1 MNHEY, CDR2 SVGAGI. The sequencing sample was made of peripheral blood. The chain uses TRBV6-5 and TRBJ1-3; TRBD1 agrees at 9 bases. This receptor was obtained from a woman aged 70 to 79 with acute or convalescent COVID-19. DNA for the CDR3: TGTGCCAGCAGTTTACGGACAGGGGTCGCTGGAAACACCATATATTTT. This gives the protein CASSLRTGVAGNTIYF.